This T cell receptor (beta chain) is drawn from a study of blood T cell repertoires in COVID-19. On the study more broadly: Sites in the United States, Italy and Spain provided acute and convalescent COVID-19 samples. PBMCs, B-cell-depleted T cells, or T cells provided the cDNA or gDNA that made up the material.

Some clones are missing from TCRdb's copy, which holds only in-frame ones; the method was immunoSEQ multiplex PCR. The sample has around 450,000 clones, roughly nine tenths seen once; the top ten hold about 0.7%. V dropped 0 bases and J dropped 6 bases, with 14 bases sitting between them. Per germline, CDR1 MGHRA and CDR2 YSYEKL. The CDR3 loop spans 15 amino acids. The sequence derives from a woman between 18 and 29 years old who had recovered from COVID-19. The sequencing sample was made of PBMCs or T cells enriched from blood (not recorded which). V gene TRBV4-1 combines with J gene TRBJ1-1, with D possibly TRBD1 on 5 matching bases. The CDR3: CASSQEGRGFAEAFF. The CDR3 DNA sequence: TGCGCCAGCAGCCAAGAAGGAAGGGGATTCGCTGAAGCTTTCTTT.